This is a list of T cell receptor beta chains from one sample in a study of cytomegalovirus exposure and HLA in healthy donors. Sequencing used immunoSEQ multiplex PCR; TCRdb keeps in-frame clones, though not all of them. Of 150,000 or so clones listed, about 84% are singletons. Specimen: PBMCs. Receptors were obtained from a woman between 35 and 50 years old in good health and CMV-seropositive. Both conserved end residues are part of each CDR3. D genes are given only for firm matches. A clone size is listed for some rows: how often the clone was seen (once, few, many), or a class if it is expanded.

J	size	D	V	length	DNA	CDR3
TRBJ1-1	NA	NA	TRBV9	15	TGTGCCAGCAGCGTGGGGACTTCTTTTGTCACTGAAGCTTTCTTT	CASSVGTSFVTEAFF
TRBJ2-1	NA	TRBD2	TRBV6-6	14	TGTGCCAGCAGTTACTCCGACGCAGCGGGAACGGGGTTCTTC	CASSYSDAAGTGFF
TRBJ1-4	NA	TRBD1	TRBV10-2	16	TGCGCCAGCAGTGCCCTGACAGGGGCCTCGGGGGAAAAACTGTTTTTT	CASSALTGASGEKLFF
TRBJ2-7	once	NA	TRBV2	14	TGTGCCAGCAGTGAGTTGGCAGGGATCGGCGAGCAGTACTTC	CASSELAGIGEQYF
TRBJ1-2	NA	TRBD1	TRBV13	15	TGTGCCAGCAGCTTCCGGACCGCTCGGACAGGGGGATTCACCTTC	CASSFRTARTGGFTF
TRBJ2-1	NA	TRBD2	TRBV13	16	TGTGCCAGCAGCCCGACTAGCGGGAGGAGGTACAATGAGCAGTTCTTC	CASSPTSGRRYNEQFF
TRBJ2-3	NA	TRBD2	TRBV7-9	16	TGTGCCAGCTCCGGGGGGGCGGTCGAAAGATCAGATACGCAGTATTTT	CASSGGAVERSDTQYF
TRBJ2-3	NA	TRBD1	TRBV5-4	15	TGTGCCAGCAGTAAGGACAGGGCGTCGTCAGATACGCAGTATTTT	CASSKDRASSDTQYF
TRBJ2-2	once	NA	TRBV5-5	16	TGTGCCAGCAGCTCCCCCCCGGCTGGGGCCACCGGGGAGCTGTTTTTT	CASSSPPAGATGELFF
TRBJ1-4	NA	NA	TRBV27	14	TGTGCCAGCAGGCTACAGGGAACTAATGAAAAACTGTTTTTT	CASRLQGTNEKLFF
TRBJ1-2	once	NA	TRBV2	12	TGTGCCAGCAGTGACCCCTACCTGGGCTACACCTTC	CASSDPYLGYTF
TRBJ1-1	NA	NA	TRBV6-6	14	TGTGCCAGCAGTTACTCACAGGTGAACACTGAAGCTTTCTTT	CASSYSQVNTEAFF
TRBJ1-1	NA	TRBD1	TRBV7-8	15	TGTGCCAGCAACTTAAGGGGACAGGGGAACACTGAAGCTTTCTTT	CASNLRGQGNTEAFF
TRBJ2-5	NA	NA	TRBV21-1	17	TGTGCCAGCAGCCCCAGGGAACGGACAGGAATCCAAGAGACCCAGTACTTC	CASSPRERTGIQETQYF
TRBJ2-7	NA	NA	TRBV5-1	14	TGCGCCAGCAGCTTGGAAGGTGGGCGTTTCGAGCAGTACTTC	CASSLEGGRFEQYF